This T cell receptor (beta chain) was observed in a study of blood T cell repertoires in COVID-19. In the study's own analysis: The authors estimated nucleated cell counts from reference gene primer amplification. Assay used: immunoSEQ multiplex PCR; TCRdb lists only in-frame clones, some missing. That table furnishes V, J and clone size, whereas the DNA furnished D and trimming. The profile shows some 45,000 clones, roughly 86% of them singletons. There are a few counts of this clone. The clonotype was recovered from a man between 65 and 85 years old with acute or convalescent COVID-19. Input material: peripheral blood.

This CDR3 reads CATSRAGGPSNEQFF. The CDR3 region has the DNA TGTGCCACCAGTAGGGCGGGAGGGCCCAGTAATGAGCAGTTCTTC. The chain is built from TRBV24-1 and TRBJ2-1; 9 nucleotides match TRBD2. In germline, CDR1 is KGHDR, CDR2 SFDVKD. The CDR3 has 15 residues. The ends lost 6 bases at V and 7 bases at J; junction bases unmatched: 9.